This TCR beta chain was captured in a study of human T cells and chemical hapten exposure. General study results and limits: Significantly greater numbers of large CDR3 similarity clusters came from expanded TCRs than from controls.

Germline lookup yields CDR1 SQVTM and CDR2 ANQGSEA. The CDR3 extends over 14 amino acids. Trimming cost V 7 bases and J 6 bases, with 19 bases left between them. TCRdb ran MiXCR on the RACE reads and lists one entry per CDR3 protein. The sample includes around 110,000 distinct CDR3 sequences, 11% of them seen just once. Time point of the sample: patch test 3, about 24 weeks after DPC sensitization. Indicated treatment: therapeutic diphenylcyclopropenone sensitization with weekly scalp DPC. This clonotype was observed a few times. The antigen is undetermined. The chain carries TRBV29-1 and TRBJ2-4; tentatively, D is TRBD1 (6 bases). The receptor was derived from a woman aged 45-65 years with alopecia areata. Some clones in this sample may be carry-over from other donors' samples. Sequences were derived from whole blood, sampled in connection with sensitization to the hapten diphenylcyclopropenone (DPC). CDR3 sequence (DNA): TGCAGCGCCATAACAGGGAGATGTGGAAACATTCAGTACTTC. Translating gives CSAITGRCGNIQYF.